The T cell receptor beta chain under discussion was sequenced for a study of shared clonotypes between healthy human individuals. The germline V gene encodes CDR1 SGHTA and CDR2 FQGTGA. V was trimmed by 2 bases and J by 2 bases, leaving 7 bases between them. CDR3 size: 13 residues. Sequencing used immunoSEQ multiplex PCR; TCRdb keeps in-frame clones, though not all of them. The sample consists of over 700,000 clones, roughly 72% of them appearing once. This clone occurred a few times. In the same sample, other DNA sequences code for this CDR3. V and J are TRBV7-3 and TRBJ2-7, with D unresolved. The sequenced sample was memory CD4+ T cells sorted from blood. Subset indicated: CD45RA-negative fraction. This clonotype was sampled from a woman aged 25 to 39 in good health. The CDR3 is CASSLGRTYEQYF. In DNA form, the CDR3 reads TGTGCCAGCAGCTTAGGACGGACCTACGAGCAGTACTTC.